These T cell receptor beta chains were read from a single sample in a study of T cell repertoires in cytomegalovirus infection. Each CDR3 protein gets one entry after TCRdb re-called the reads with MiXCR. The data hold around 180,000 distinct CDR3 sequences, with over 25% observed a single time. The sample consisted of PBMCs. All receptors derive from a human donor in good health (CMV status not recorded). Some clones in this sample may be carry-over from other donors' samples. Both conserved end residues are part of each CDR3. A D gene is named only where the DNA matches it firmly. The listing skips clone size in some rows; elsewhere it reads once, few, many or a size class.

d_call	v_call	j_call	clone_size	cdr3_nt	cdr3_aa
NA	TRBV2	TRBJ2-7	NA	TGTGCCAGCAGTACCGGGATCTTGAGCTACGAGCAGTACTTC	CASSTGILSYEQYF
TRBD1	TRBV27	TRBJ2-3	many	TGTGCCAGCAGTTTAACCCCCAGTACCTCCGGGACAGGCAACCGGGACTTACAGTATTTT	CASSLTPSTSGTGNRDLQYF
NA	TRBV2	TRBJ1-4	NA	TGTGCCAGCAGTTTCTCGAGGGCAACTAATGAAAAACTGTTTTTT	CASSFSRATNEKLFF
NA	TRBV12-3/TRBV12-4	TRBJ1-6	NA	TGTGCCAGCAGTTTAGCGGGGGGCTCGAGTAATTCACCCCTCCACTTT	CASSLAGGSSNSPLHF
NA	TRBV5-1	TRBJ1-2	many	TGCGCCAGCAGCTTGGAAGGGGAGGATGGCTACACCTTC	CASSLEGEDGYTF
NA	TRBV7-2	TRBJ2-3	many	TGTGCCAGCAGCAATCGAAACAGCGATACGCAGTATTTT	CASSNRNSDTQYF
NA	TRBV11-2	TRBJ1-1	NA	TGTGCCAGCAGCCCTGCGGGGGGTCTTGAAGCTTTCTTT	CASSPAGGLEAFF
TRBD1	TRBV29-1	TRBJ2-6	NA	TGCAGCGTTGAAGGCAGGGGGTCCACTGGGGCCAACGTCCTGACTTTC	CSVEGRGSTGANVLTF
NA	TRBV18	TRBJ2-2	few	TGTGCCAGCTCACTCACCAGGGATGACACCGGGGAGCTGTTTTTT	CASSLTRDDTGELFF
TRBD1	TRBV5-1	TRBJ2-5	NA	TGCGCCAGCAGTTTTAATCCGGGACAGATCCAAGAGACCCAGTACTTC	CASSFNPGQIQETQYF
NA	TRBV15	TRBJ2-5	NA	TGTGCCACCAGCAGAGATCTAGGAAGGGGAGGACAAGAGACCCAGTACTTC	CATSRDLGRGGQETQYF
NA	TRBV7-8	TRBJ1-1	many	TGTGCCAGCAGCTTAAGGGACCTCGGGCAAACTGAAGCTTTCTTT	CASSLRDLGQTEAFF
TRBD1	TRBV14	TRBJ1-2	NA	TGTGCCAGCAGCCCCCGGACAGGGAAGGGGCATGGCTACACCTTC	CASSPRTGKGHGYTF
TRBD2	TRBV7-2	TRBJ2-7	many	TGTGCCAGCAGCCCCCTATGGGGGGGCGAGCAGTACTTC	CASSPLWGGEQYF
TRBD1	TRBV20-1	TRBJ1-4	NA	TGCAGTGCTAGACCGTGGACAGGGGGAAGAGAAAAACTGTTTTTT	CSARPWTGGREKLFF
NA	TRBV12-3/TRBV12-4	TRBJ1-1	many	TGTGCCAGCAGTTTTTTAGGAGGTGGGGAAGGGGAAGCTTTCTTT	CASSFLGGGEGEAFF
TRBD2	TRBV12-3/TRBV12-4	TRBJ2-2	NA	TGTGCCAGCAGTTTGGAGCGGGGAAGGACCGGGGAGCTGTTTTTT	CASSLERGRTGELFF
NA	TRBV7-6	TRBJ2-7	once	TGTGCCAGCAGCTGGGGCGGCTCTACCTACGAGCAGTACTTC	CASSWGGSTYEQYF
NA	TRBV4-1	TRBJ1-2	NA	TGCGCCAGCAGCCAAGAAGGGGGGGTGAAAAACTATGGCTACACCTTC	CASSQEGGVKNYGYTF
NA	TRBV7-2	TRBJ1-1	few	TGTGCCAGCAGCTTAGGACGGCCCGAGAACACTGAAGCTTTCTTT	CASSLGRPENTEAFF
TRBD1	TRBV2	TRBJ1-1	few	TGTGCCAGCAGGCCCAGGGGGTTTCGGACTGAAGCTTTCTTT	CASRPRGFRTEAFF
NA	TRBV7-2	TRBJ2-5	NA	TGTGCCAGCAGCTCATCAAGGGTGGGGGAGACCCAGTACTTC	CASSSSRVGETQYF
NA	TRBV7-2	TRBJ1-4	many	TGTGCCAGCAGCTTAGGGGGGCCGACTGAAAAACTGTTTTTT	CASSLGGPTEKLFF
NA	TRBV29-1	TRBJ1-5	NA	TGCAGCGTTTCCTCCGGGACGGCTAGCAATCAGCCCCAGCATTTT	CSVSSGTASNQPQHF
NA	TRBV10-3	TRBJ2-7	NA	TGTGCCATCAGTGAGTCGGAGGGGATGGACGAGCAGTACTTC	CAISESEGMDEQYF
NA	TRBV4-1	TRBJ1-1	NA	TGCGCCAGCAGCAAGGGACTGAGGGACACTGAAGCTTTCTTT	CASSKGLRDTEAFF
NA	TRBV7-2	TRBJ1-5	many	TGTGCCAGCAGCTTAGACAGGGCAAGTCAGCCCCAGCATTTT	CASSLDRASQPQHF
NA	TRBV29-1	TRBJ2-7	once	TGCAGCGTTGAAGAAAGGCAGCCCTTCTACGAGCAGTACTTC	CSVEERQPFYEQYF
NA	TRBV7-2	TRBJ2-1	NA	TGTGCCAGCAGCTTAGCGTGGAGGGGGAGGAACAATGAGCAGTTCTTC	CASSLAWRGRNNEQFF
NA	TRBV5-6	TRBJ2-4	NA	TGTGCCAGCAGCTTGGGTTATAACAGACTCAAAAACATTCAGTACTTC	CASSLGYNRLKNIQYF
TRBD2	TRBV5-1	TRBJ2-5	NA	TGCGCCAGCAGCCTGACGACTAGCGGGGGACCCCCGGACTTC	CASSLTTSGGPPDF
NA	TRBV2	TRBJ1-1	NA	TGTGCCGCCGAAGACGAGGGGGGAAGGACTGAAGCTTTCTTT	CAAEDEGGRTEAFF
NA	TRBV4-1	TRBJ1-3	NA	TGCGCCAGCAGCCAAGATCGGGGAGGCTTAGGAAACACCATATATTTT	CASSQDRGGLGNTIYF
NA	TRBV11-2	TRBJ2-3	few	TGTGCCAGCAGCTTAAGACTCCAAGCAGGCGTTTCGCAGTATTTT	CASSLRLQAGVSQYF
TRBD1	TRBV20-1	TRBJ2-1	NA	TGCAGTGCGCCACAGGGGGCTATCAATGAGCAGTTCTTC	CSAPQGAINEQFF
NA	TRBV7-8	TRBJ1-1	many	TGTGCCAGCAGCTTAAGAGGGACTTTGAACACTGAAGCTTTCTTT	CASSLRGTLNTEAFF
NA	TRBV4-1	TRBJ1-5	NA	TGCGCCAGCAGCCAAGATGACAGGCCATATAGCAATCAGCCCCAGCATTTT	CASSQDDRPYSNQPQHF
NA	TRBV19	TRBJ1-1	NA	TGTGCCAGTAGCCGGGCGGCAGTTGGGACTGAAGCTTTCTTT	CASSRAAVGTEAFF
NA	TRBV7-2	TRBJ1-3	many	TGTGCCAGCAGCTTAGGCAGCGAGGCTGGAAACACCATATATTTT	CASSLGSEAGNTIYF
NA	TRBV19	TRBJ1-6	NA	TGTGCCAGTACCCACAGGAATTCACCCCTCCACTTT	CASTHRNSPLHF
NA	TRBV14	TRBJ1-1	NA	TGTGCCAGCAGCCTAATCGGGGGAGTCGCTGAAGCTTTCTTT	CASSLIGGVAEAFF
TRBD1	TRBV11-2	TRBJ2-2	few	TGTGCCAGCAGCCCCTGGACAGGGAACGGGGAGCTGTTTTTT	CASSPWTGNGELFF
NA	TRBV29-1	TRBJ2-4	many	TGCAGCGTTCCTTTAGCCAAAAACATTCAGTACTTC	CSVPLAKNIQYF